This entry lists 22 T cell receptor beta chains sequenced from one sample in a study of shared clonotypes between healthy human individuals. Some clones are missing from TCRdb's copy, which holds only in-frame ones; the method was immunoSEQ multiplex PCR. The sample records about a million clones, more than 75% being singletons. The specimen was memory CD4+ T cells sorted from blood. The subset is: CD45RA-negative fraction. Source of these receptors: a man aged 18 to 29 in good health.

The rearrangement joins TRBV19 to TRBJ1-5; D might be TRBD1 (6 bases). The V end was cut by 5 bases, the J end by 5 bases, with 19 bases between. The CDR3 has 16 residues. Germline loops: CDR1 LNHDA, CDR2 SQIVND (reference sequence). The CDR3 region has the DNA TGTGCCAGTAGTTCGGGACACTCCCTCCAAGATCAGCCCCAGCATTTT. Its translation is CASSSGHSLQDQPQHF.

The genes are TRBV20-1 and TRBJ2-7, with D hard to call. Germline CDR1 DFQATT, CDR2 SNEGSKA (reference sequence). This CDR3 spans 11 amino acids. With 6 bases removed from V and 4 bases from J, the gap between germline ends came to 10 bases. In DNA, the CDR3 is TGCAGTGCCGACGCGAAGTACGAGCAGTACTTC. Translated, it gives CSADAKYEQYF.

The chain links TRBV6-5 to TRBJ2-2; D is perhaps TRBD2 (6 bases). V gave up 5 bases and J gave up 4 bases, with 11 bases separating them. The CDR3 contains 14 residues. The germline V gene has CDR1 MNHEY and CDR2 SVGAGI. In nucleotides, the CDR3 is TGTGCCAGCAGTGTGGGACTTCCCACCGGGGAGCTGTTTTTT. It codes for CASSVGLPTGELFF.

V usage is TRBV7-8 and J usage is TRBJ1-5; 7 bases match TRBD1. CDR1 SGHVS and CDR2 FQNEAQ come from the germline V gene. CDR3 length: 14 amino acids. The V segment lost 4 bases and the J segment 3 bases; nucleotides outside the gene matches: 3. CDR3 residues: CASSSTGHNQPQHF. CDR3 coding DNA: TGTGCCAGCAGCTCGACAGGGCACAATCAGCCCCAGCATTTT.

V and J are TRBV5-1 and TRBJ2-3, with D possibly TRBD2 on 7 matching bases. Trimming shortened V by 4 bases and J by 5 bases, and 17 bases separated the two germline ends. The length of the CDR3 is 15 residues. Germline loops: CDR1 SGHRS, CDR2 YFSETQ. CDR3 in amino acids: CASSPLRGAEDTQYF. As DNA, the CDR3 is TGCGCCAGCAGCCCGCTACGGGGGGCGGAAGATACGCAGTATTTT.

The CDR3 bases are TGTGCCAGCTCACAACAGGGAGCAGGGAAAGAGACCCAGTACTTC. Amino acid sequence: CASSQQGAGKETQYF. The V call is TRBV18, the J call TRBJ2-5, with D perhaps TRBD1 (6 bases). This CDR3 is built from 15 residues. V dropped 4 bases and J dropped 3 bases, with 15 bases sitting between them. CDR1 KGHSH and CDR2 LQKENI come from the germline V gene.

The rearrangement links TRBV18 to TRBJ2-1, with 10 bases lining up with TRBD2. V lost 2 bases to trimming and J lost 7 bases; unmatched junction nucleotides: 14. Germline CDR1 KGHSH, CDR2 LQKENI. The CDR3 runs 18 residues. CDR3 loop: CASSPNGPSGSMWNEQFF. CDR3 nucleotides: TGTGCCAGCTCACCAAACGGGCCTAGCGGGAGTATGTGGAATGAGCAGTTCTTC. The full variable domain, its missing parts supplied by reference TRBV18 and TRBJ2-1, is NAGVMQNPRHLVRRRGQEARLRCSPMKGHSHVYWYRQLPEEGLKFMVYLQKENIIDESGMPKERFSAEFPKEGPSILRIQQVVRGDSAAYFCASSPNGPSGSMWNEQFFGPGTRLTVL.

Regarding this clone: Other DNA sequences of this sample code for an identical CDR3. The chain couples TRBV6-6 to TRBJ1-1; a possible D gene is TRBD1 (5 bases). Germline V lookup: CDR1 MNHNY, CDR2 SVGAGI (reference sequence). The CDR3 has 14 residues. V was trimmed by 0 bases and J by 6 bases, leaving 11 bases between them. CDR3 residues: CASSYSGGKAEAFF. As DNA, the CDR3 is TGTGCCAGCAGTTACTCTGGGGGGAAAGCTGAAGCTTTCTTT.

This chain links TRBV9 with TRBJ1-1, with D perhaps matching TRBD1 (5 bases). The V and J ends lost 3 bases and 0 bases respectively, with 15 bases between them. Germline values: CDR1 SGDLS, CDR2 YYNGEE. The CDR3 is 16 amino acids. The CDR3 loop reads CASSASPGPMNTEAFF. The CDR3 nucleotides are TGTGCCAGCAGCGCATCCCCAGGGCCGATGAACACTGAAGCTTTCTTT. The full variable domain, its missing parts supplied by reference TRBV9 and TRBJ1-1, is DSGVTQTPKHLITATGQRVTLRCSPRSGDLSVYWYQQSLDQGLQFLIQYYNGEERAKGNILERFSAQQFPDLHSELNLSSLELGDSALYFCASSASPGPMNTEAFFGQGTRLTVV.

The chain employs TRBV4-2 and TRBJ2-2, with TRBD1 matching 11 bases. The CDR3 totals 19 residues. The germline V gene has CDR1 LGHNA and CDR2 YNFKEQ. V lost 2 bases and J lost 4; bases outside the gene matches: 12. The chain's CDR3 is CASSQRRPPDRGLTGELFF. CDR3 coding DNA: TGTGCCAGCAGCCAAAGACGACCCCCGGACAGGGGGCTCACCGGGGAGCTGTTTTTT.

On this clone: This may be a read error: a much more frequent sequence differs by one nucleotide. The chain recombines TRBV9 with TRBJ1-5; TRBD1 might be the D (6 bases). Trimming took 5 bases from V and 4 from J, leaving 13 bases between them. This CDR3 is built from 14 residues. Germline-derived CDR1 and CDR2 are SGDLS and YYNGEE. In DNA form, the CDR3 reads TGTGCCAGCAGTATCGGGGGGCCGAATCAGCCCCAGCATTTT. It yields the protein CASSIGGPNQPQHF.

The chain combines TRBV5-8 with TRBJ1-1; D possibly corresponds to TRBD1 (5 bases). V was cut by 1 base and J by 0 bases, with 13 bases left in between. Germline CDR1 reads SGHTS; CDR2 reads YDEGEE. The CDR3 runs to 16 residues. DNA for the CDR3: TGTGCCAGCAGCTTGCCAGCGGGGGGTCTGAACACTGAAGCTTTCTTT. It is translated as CASSLPAGGLNTEAFF.

This clone was seen ten or more times. The sample holds other DNA sequences that translate to the same CDR3. The rearrangement joins TRBV30 to TRBJ1-2; TRBD1 is a possible D gene (6 bases). V lost 2 bases and J 4 bases, leaving 8 bases between the germline ends. The CDR3 extends over 12 amino acids. The V gene's germline CDR1 is GTSNPN and CDR2 SVGIG (reference sequence). CDR3 nucleotide sequence: TGTGCCTGGAGTACAGGGTCCTATGGCTACACCTTC. Amino acids: CAWSTGSYGYTF. Together with reference TRBV30 and TRBJ1-2, the CDR3 gives the full variable domain: SQTIHQWPATLVQPVGSPLSLECTVEGTSNPNLYWYRQAAGRGLQLLFYSVGIGQISSEVPQNLSASRPQDRQFILSSKKLLLSDSGFYLCAWSTGSYGYTFGSGTRLTVV.

CDR3 DNA sequence: TGTGCCAGCAGCTCATCCCGGACAGGGTCTCGGGAAAAACTGTTTTTT. Translating gives CASSSSRTGSREKLFF. The V and J genes are TRBV4-2 and TRBJ1-4; 8 nucleotides agree with TRBD1. Germline assignment: CDR1 LGHNA and CDR2 YNFKEQ. V dropped 5 bases and J dropped 8; count of bases not matched to a gene: 13. The CDR3 is made up of 16 amino acids.

The chain uses TRBV6-5 and TRBJ2-7, with a tentative D call TRBD2 (6 bases). With 0 bases removed from V and 6 bases from J, the gap between germline ends came to 15 bases. CDR3 length: 15 residues. The germline V gene encodes CDR1 MNHEY and CDR2 SVGAGI. The CDR3 coding sequence is TGTGCCAGCAGTTACTCGAAACTAGCCACACGCGAGCAGTACTTC. Translating gives CASSYSKLATREQYF.

The CDR3 sequence is CASRESGGLYNEQFF. CDR3 sequence (DNA): TGTGCCAGCAGAGAGAGCGGGGGTCTCTACAATGAGCAGTTCTTC. This chain connects TRBV6-5 to TRBJ2-1, with 8 nucleotides matching TRBD2. There are 15 residues in the CDR3. The trim removed 6 bases at V and 3 bases at J, leaving 7 bases unmatched. Germline-derived CDR1 and CDR2 are MNHEY and SVGAGI.

This clone appeared once. This chain joins TRBV2 and TRBJ1-2; 11 bases agree with TRBD1. CDR1 and CDR2 (germline): SNHLY, FYNNEI. V lost 2 bases, J lost 12 bases, and 11 bases stayed unmatched. The CDR3 contains 15 residues. The CDR3 DNA is TGTGCCAGCAGTGAACCTGCGGGACAGGGGGTAGGAGACACCTTC. Translation gives CASSEPAGQGVGDTF. Full variable domain (outside the CDR3, taken from reference TRBV2 and TRBJ1-2): EPEVTQTPSHQVTQMGQEVILRCVPISNHLYFYWYRQILGQKVEFLVSFYNNEISEKSEIFDDQFSVERPDGSNFTLKIRSTKLEDSAMYFCASSEPAGQGVGDTFGSGTRLTVV.

This chain uses TRBV7-2 with TRBJ2-1; D is uncertain. V dropped 1 base and J dropped 0 bases, with 13 bases sitting between them. The CDR3 has 17 amino acids. Germline V CDR1 and CDR2: SGHTA, FQGNSA. The CDR3: CASSLDNPLSSYNEQFF. The CDR3 nucleotides read TGTGCCAGCAGCTTAGACAACCCCTTGAGCTCCTACAATGAGCAGTTCTTC.

The chain links TRBV7-6 to TRBJ2-1, with 8 nucleotides matching TRBD1. Germline V gene sequence: CDR1 SGHVS, CDR2 FNYEAQ. After removal of 2 bases from V and 6 bases from J, the junction contained 9 bases not matched to a gene. The CDR3 is 16 residues long. The CDR3 DNA follows: TGTGCCAGCAGCTTACCGCCTGGGACAGGTATCAATGAGCAGTTCTTC. This sequence encodes CASSLPPGTGINEQFF.

This rearrangement joins TRBV10-3 to TRBJ1-1; D remains unclear. Germline loops: CDR1 ENHRY, CDR2 SYGVKD. Trimming removed 10 bases at V and 2 bases at J, with 17 bases between. The CDR3 is 14 residues long. DNA for the CDR3: TGTGCCACGTTACCGAGGCAGGACAACACTGAAGCTTTCTTT. It encodes CATLPRQDNTEAFF.

This chain joins TRBV30 and TRBJ1-2; perhaps TRBD1 as D (5 bases). Per the germline V gene, CDR1 is GTSNPN and CDR2 is SVGIG (reference sequence). V lost 8 bases and J 1 base, leaving 17 bases between the germline ends. This CDR3 is 14 amino acids long. CDR3 residues: CAGTGPDNNYGYTF. CDR3 nucleotide sequence: TGTGCCGGAACAGGACCGGACAATAACTATGGCTACACCTTC. The full variable domain, its missing parts supplied by reference TRBV30 and TRBJ1-2, is SQTIHQWPATLVQPVGSPLSLECTVEGTSNPNLYWYRQAAGRGLQLLFYSVGIGQISSEVPQNLSASRPQDRQFILSSKKLLLSDSGFYLCAGTGPDNNYGYTFGSGTRLTVV.

The rearrangement links TRBV10-3 to TRBJ2-1; D may correspond to TRBD1 or TRBD2 (7 bases each). The ends were cut back, 0 bases at V and 6 bases at J, with 15 bases in the middle. This CDR3 contains 16 residues. CDR1 is ENHRY and CDR2 is SYGVKD in the germline V gene. CDR3 nucleotide sequence: TGTGCCATCAGTGAGTCGGGCAGGGGGGGAGCCAATGAGCAGTTCTTC. Amino acid sequence: CAISESGRGGANEQFF.